The T cell receptor beta chain described here comes from a study of CD8 T cells in ankylosing spondylitis. Findings of the study overall: CD8+ cells made up the disease-linked clones, which were relatively rare in peripheral blood. Some motif variants had been reported before (in reactive arthritis synovial fluid and blood).

This clonotype came up a few times. Its target is not known. Making use of molecular barcodes, quantitative 5'-RACE generated TCR beta libraries. TCRdb processed the 5' RACE reads anew with MiXCR; each CDR3 protein has one entry. This table holds about 250,000 distinct CDR3 sequences, approximately 30% found once. CDR3 length equals 13 residues. The germline V gene encodes CDR1 SQVTM and CDR2 ANQGSEA. Deletions cut 7 bases from V and 1 base from J, with 14 bases between. The sequenced sample consisted of blood, either unsorted or a sorted T cell fraction (not recorded which). The chain combines TRBV29-1 with TRBJ2-7, with D maybe TRBD1 (5 bases). This sequence was found in a male donor with ankylosing spondylitis or in good health (not recorded which). DNA for the CDR3: TGCAGCGCCAAAGGGGCAGATTCCTACGAGCAGTACTTC. It codes for CSAKGADSYEQYF.